Each of the 25 T cell receptor beta chains below was sequenced from the same sample in a study of metastatic and nonmetastatic thyroid tumors. TCRdb re-analyzed the PCR reads using MiXCR. The sample holds some 69,000 clones; about 14% are singletons and the top ten take just over 6.5%. All patients were treatment-naive before thyroid surgery. The specimen sequenced was blood. The receptors come from a male donor with papillary thyroid cancer or a benign thyroid nodule (not recorded which). Some clones in this sample may be carry-over from other donors' samples.

The count of this clone is one. This sequence joins TRBV2 and TRBJ1-6; D is undetermined. The CDR3 consists of 14 residues. V was cut by 10 bases and J by 6 bases, with 16 bases left in between. The germline CDR1 and CDR2 sequences are SNHLY and FYNNEI. CDR3 residues: CAIGHGLSNSPLHF. CDR3 nucleotides: TGTGCCATCGGCCACGGCCTAAGTAATTCACCCCTCCACTTT.

This clone was detected many times. In DNA form, the CDR3 reads TGCAGTGCTAAGAGCGGAACCTACAATGAGCAGTTCTTC. It codes for CSAKSGTYNEQFF. This sequence joins TRBV20-1 and TRBJ2-1; possible D gene TRBD2, 5 bases. Per the germline V gene, CDR1 is DFQATT and CDR2 is SNEGSKA (reference sequence). This CDR3 is 13 amino acids long. V lost 4 bases and J lost 2, with 9 bases in between.

The table lists this clone with many counts. This rearrangement joins TRBV30 to TRBJ2-3, with a tentative D call TRBD2 (5 bases). The CDR3 is 13 amino acids. Looked up from germline, CDR1 is GTSNPN and CDR2 is SVGIG (reference sequence). The V and J ends lost 2 bases and 8 bases respectively, with 14 bases between them. The chain's CDR3 is CAWSHRERTTQYF. CDR3 coding DNA: TGTGCCTGGAGTCATAGAGAGCGGACTACGCAGTATTTT.

In regard to this clone: It may be a read error: a sequence one base away is much more abundant. The same CDR3 also results from other DNA sequences found in this sample. This chain connects TRBV14 to TRBJ2-1, with 8 bases lining up with TRBD1. Looked up from germline, CDR1 is SGHDN and CDR2 is FVKESK. The CDR3 is made up of 12 amino acids. In DNA form, the CDR3 reads TGTGCCAGTAGCCCACAGGGGGATGAGCAGTTCTTC. Amino acid sequence: CASSPQGDEQFF.

Turning to this clone: One end of the junction varies from germline; a read error may be responsible. The chain links TRBV7-2 to TRBJ2-1; 8 bases fit TRBD2. The CDR3 has 14 residues. Germline values: CDR1 SGHTA, CDR2 FQGNSA. CDR3 bases: TGTTCCAGCATCTTAGCGGGGACCTCACGGGAGCAGTTCTTC. Translated: CSSILAGTSREQFF.

This clone showed up many times. V and J are TRBV6-5 and TRBJ2-6; possibly TRBD2 for D (6 bases). Trimming left V 7 bases short and J 2 bases short, with 24 bases between. Germline CDR1 MNHEY, CDR2 SVGAGI. This CDR3 has 19 amino acids. In DNA form, the CDR3 reads TGTGCCAGCATTCCTACTTACCTGGGGGGTGCTACTGGGGCCAACGTCCTGACTTTC. Protein product: CASIPTYLGGATGANVLTF.

The CDR3 loop reads CAISESNREYTGELFF. As DNA, the CDR3 is TGTGCCATCAGTGAGTCGAATCGGGAGTACACCGGGGAGCTGTTTTTT. The chain is built from TRBV10-3 and TRBJ2-2; a weak D match, TRBD2 (6 bases). Trimming shortened V by 0 bases and J by 3 bases, and 11 bases separated the two germline ends. The CDR3 extends over 16 amino acids. Germline V gene lookup returns CDR1 ENHRY and CDR2 SYGVKD.

The J gene is TRBJ1-2, the V gene TRBV9; no reliable D call. The CDR3 spans 13 residues. In germline, CDR1 is SGDLS, CDR2 YYNGEE. V was shortened by 2 bases and J by 0 bases, with 5 bases between the two germline ends. In DNA form, the CDR3 reads TGTGCCAGCAGCGTCGACGCTAACTATGGCTACACCTTC. Its protein product is CASSVDANYGYTF.

A word on this clone: A much larger clone differs from this one at a single base, so this may be a read error. The J gene is TRBJ2-3, the V gene TRBV13; 8 nucleotides line up with TRBD1. CDR3 length equals 15 residues. The V and J ends lost 1 base and 2 bases, in that order; junction bases with no gene match: 2. Germline CDR1 is PRHDT and CDR2 is FYEKMQ (reference sequence). The DNA of the CDR3 is TGTGCCAGCAGCTTAGAGGACAGGGTCACAGATACGCAGTATTTT. This codes for CASSLEDRVTDTQYF. Full variable domain (outside the CDR3, taken from reference TRBV13 and TRBJ2-3): AAGVIQSPRHLIKEKRETATLKCYPIPRHDTVYWYQQGPGQDPQFLISFYEKMQSDKGSIPDRFSAQQFSDYHSELNMSSLELGDSALYFCASSLEDRVTDTQYFGPGTRLTVL.

The sample holds many counts of this clone. This chain links TRBV30 with TRBJ1-1, with D tentatively TRBD1 (6 bases). Per germline, CDR1 GTSNPN and CDR2 SVGIG (reference sequence). Trimming cost V 1 base and J 5 bases, with 8 bases left between them. The CDR3 is 12 amino acids. The CDR3 DNA sequence: TGTGCCTGGAGTGGAGGGGGAACTGAAGCTTTCTTT. Its protein is CAWSGGGTEAFF.

The rearrangement links TRBV5-4 to TRBJ2-7; 7 nucleotides agree with TRBD1. The ends lost 7 bases at V and 3 bases at J; junction bases unmatched: 7. Germline-derived CDR1 and CDR2 are SGHNT and YYREEE (reference sequence). This CDR3 is 13 amino acids long. This CDR3 is CASCRQGSYEQYV. The CDR3 DNA reads TGTGCCAGCTGCCGACAGGGAAGCTACGAGCAGTACGTC.

This clone was counted many times. The chain uses TRBV3-1 and TRBJ1-4; D is perhaps TRBD1 (5 bases). Germline V gives CDR1 LGHDT, CDR2 YNNKEL (reference sequence). The V and J ends lost 2 bases and 6 bases respectively, with 10 bases between them. The CDR3 runs 14 residues. This CDR3 reads CASSQNSRDEKLFF. As DNA, the CDR3 is TGTGCCAGCAGCCAAAATTCCAGGGATGAAAAACTGTTTTTT.

This clone was counted at least ten times. For the CDR3, the DNA is TGCAGTGCCACCCCTGGTGGAGGGACCTACGAGCAGTACGTC. It translates to CSATPGGGTYEQYV. The chain uses TRBV20-1 and TRBJ2-7; the D gene is possibly TRBD2 (6 bases). CDR1 is DFQATT, CDR2 SNEGSKA, per germline (reference sequence). Trimming cost V 6 bases and J 2 bases, with 17 bases left between them. The CDR3 is made up of 14 amino acids.

The V call is TRBV20-1, the J call TRBJ2-3, with D perhaps TRBD2 (5 bases). CDR1 is DFQATT, CDR2 SNEGSKA, per germline (reference sequence). The V end was cut by 3 bases, the J end by 0 bases, with 19 bases between. CDR3 length: 17 residues. CDR3: CSARALAFLASTDTQYF. In DNA form, the CDR3 reads TGCAGTGCTAGGGCTTTAGCGTTCCTCGCTAGCACAGATACGCAGTATTTT.

This clone was observed at least ten times. The sample carries other DNA sequences with the same CDR3. The chain uses TRBV3-1 and TRBJ1-5; D is unresolved. Germline CDR1 reads LGHDT; CDR2 reads YNNKEL (reference sequence). The CDR3 length is 14 residues. The V and J ends lost 3 bases and 1 base respectively, with 7 bases between them. The CDR3 is CASSQVPSNQPQHF. In DNA, the CDR3 is TGTGCCAGCAGCCAGGTCCCCAGCAATCAGCCCCAGCATTTT.

In this sample, this clone turned up a few times. The J gene is TRBJ2-7, the V gene TRBV6-5, with 10 bases identical to TRBD1. The CDR3 spans 17 residues. The germline V gene has CDR1 MNHEY and CDR2 SVGAGI. J gave up 2 bases and V 8 bases, and 15 bases lay outside the gene matches. The CDR3 DNA reads as TGTGCCAGCGGTACTGGGACAGGGGCCAATGGAGCCTACGAGCAGTACTTC. This encodes CASGTGTGANGAYEQYF.

This clone was detected many times. The rearrangement joins TRBV2 to TRBJ2-7, with D maybe TRBD1 (6 bases). Germline CDR1 SNHLY, CDR2 FYNNEI. The CDR3 totals 16 residues. The CDR3 nucleotides read TGTGCCAGCACCGATCAGGAGCTACAGGGACCCTACGAGCAGCACGTC. Translated, it gives CASTDQELQGPYEQHV.

This clone appeared many times. This rearrangement joins TRBV6-1 to TRBJ1-1; TRBD1 agrees at 9 bases. The CDR3 length is 13 residues. Germline V gene lookup returns CDR1 MNHNS and CDR2 SASEGT. Germline trimming cut 7 bases from V and 4 bases from J; bases unmatched to any gene: 4. The CDR3 here is CASNPTGGTEAFF. DNA for the CDR3: TGTGCCAGCAACCCGACAGGGGGCACTGAAGCTTTCTTT.

This clone has at least ten counts. The genes are TRBV27 and TRBJ2-7; 8 nucleotides match TRBD1. Germline CDR1 reads MNHEY; CDR2 reads SMNVEV (reference sequence). There are 15 residues in the CDR3. V gave up 2 bases and J gave up 5 bases; unmatched junction bases: 8. CDR3 sequence: CASSLGRGLLNEQYV. The CDR3 DNA reads TGTGCCAGCAGTTTAGGCAGGGGGCTTTTGAACGAGCAGTACGTC.

The chain links TRBV20-1 to TRBJ2-1; D remains ambiguous. Germline V gene sequence: CDR1 DFQATT, CDR2 SNEGSKA (reference sequence). The CDR3 extends over 13 amino acids. The CDR3 here is CRAFLGSYNEQFF. Here the CDR3 DNA reads TGCAGGGCCTTCTTGGGTTCCTACAATGAGCAGTTCTTC.

This clone was detected many times. This chain joins TRBV6-1 and TRBJ2-7; D not certain. Trimming took off 8 bases at V and 2 bases at J, with 10 bases between the two ends. The CDR3 spans 12 residues. Per germline, CDR1 MNHNS and CDR2 SASEGT. Here the CDR3 reads CASCQETYEQYF. As DNA, the CDR3 is TGTGCCAGCTGTCAGGAAACCTACGAGCAGTACTTC.

In its sample, this clone was seen many times. V usage is TRBV19 and J usage is TRBJ1-1; no clear D gene. V was cut by 6 bases and J by 1 base, with 15 bases left in between. Germline V gene data show CDR1 as LNHDA and CDR2 as SQIVND (reference sequence). The length of the CDR3 is 15 residues. Here the CDR3 reads CASSIGPSGNTEAFF. The CDR3 nucleotides are TGTGCCAGTAGCATCGGCCCTTCGGGGAACACTGAAGCTTTCTTT.

This clone was observed many times. The gene calls are TRBV3-1 and TRBJ2-1; D unresolved. This CDR3 has 14 amino acids. The ends were cut back, 1 base at V and 5 bases at J, with 9 bases in the middle. The germline V gene encodes CDR1 LGHDT and CDR2 YNNKEL (reference sequence). The CDR3 here is CASSQGTTDNEQFF. CDR3 sequence (DNA): TGTGCCAGCAGCCAAGGGACCACCGACAATGAGCAGTTCTTC.

On this clone: Because it lacks the conserved phenylalanine or tryptophan at the end, this CDR3 is likely a read error. This chain connects TRBV9 to TRBJ1-2; D unclear. The germline V gene encodes CDR1 SGDLS and CDR2 YYNGEE. The length of the CDR3 is 16 residues. The CDR3 protein is CASSVAAGNRNYGYTL. DNA for the CDR3: TGCGCCAGCAGCGTAGCTGCGGGGAATCGCAACTATGGCTACACCCTC.

This clone was recorded at least ten times. The V gene is TRBV6-2 or TRBV6-3, the J gene TRBJ2-1, with 9 bases identical to TRBD2. The ends lost 5 bases at V and 5 bases at J; junction bases unmatched: 4. This CDR3 is 14 amino acids long. Germline CDR1 is MNHEY and CDR2 is SVGEGT. CDR3 in amino acids: CASSEREAHNEQFF. The DNA of the CDR3 is TGTGCCAGCAGTGAGCGGGAGGCCCACAATGAGCAGTTCTTC.